The clone carrying this T cell receptor (beta chain) occurred once. Its antigen is still unknown. This sample is part of a study of shared clonotypes between healthy human individuals. About the study: Per donor, three plates held CD4 naive cells, three held CD4 memory, two held CD8 naive and one held CD8 memory.

The table came from immunoSEQ multiplex PCR; TCRdb's copy has only in-frame clones and leaves some out. The table records 2.3 million or so clones, approximately 95% of them present only once. Points from the study as a whole: The study found lower generation probabilities in non-shared clonotypes than in those shared by all four donors. Sorted-subset sequencing was shown by rarefaction to be incomplete despite large depth.

The CDR3 is 12 amino acids. CDR1 is SGHAT and CDR2 is FQNNGV in the germline V gene. Trimming took off 5 bases at V and 4 bases at J, with 8 bases between the two ends. The chain employs TRBV11-2 and TRBJ1-2, with D possibly matching TRBD1 (6 bases). The clonotype originates from a young man in good health. Some clones in this sample may be carry-over from other donors' samples. Sequencing was done on a sample of naive CD4+ T cells from PBMCs. The sample's subset: CD45RA+ positively selected. CDR3 nucleotides: TGTGCCAGCAGCCGGGACACCTATGGCTACACCTTC. This codes for CASSRDTYGYTF.